The 8 T cell receptor beta chains below come from one sample, sequenced in a study of blood T cells in healthy people across ages. Next came a second PCR, run for about 6 to 11 cycles, which used a sample-barcoded 5' primer along with a J-beta primer mix. MiXCR, run by TCRdb on the 5' RACE reads, gives a single entry per CDR3 protein. This table has 980,000 or so distinct CDR3 sequences, about 48% appearing once. Sequencing used blood. These receptors all come from a man younger than 40 in good health.

Many counts were recorded for this clonotype. A much larger clone differs by one base, so this may be a read error. This chain joins TRBV29-1 and TRBJ2-1; D is uncertain. The CDR3 is 11 amino acids. V gave up 7 bases and J gave up 8 bases, with 12 bases separating them. CDR1 and CDR2 from the germline V gene are SQVTM and ANQGSEA. CDR3 in DNA: TGCAGCGGTGCCCGACTCCATGAGCAGTTCTTC. This encodes CSGARLHEQFF.

The chain is built from TRBV7-2 and TRBJ2-7; D unresolved. This CDR3 spans 13 amino acids. With 2 bases removed from V and 6 bases from J, the gap between germline ends came to 11 bases. The germline V gene has CDR1 SGHTA and CDR2 FQGNSA. The CDR3 DNA is TGTGCCAGCAGCTTACTCGAGTGGGCCGAGCAGTACTTC. This encodes CASSLLEWAEQYF.

This chain joins TRBV5-1 and TRBJ2-1; either TRBD1 or TRBD2 may fit D (7 bases each). V dropped 6 bases and J dropped 7 bases, with 23 bases sitting between them. In germline, CDR1 is SGHRS, CDR2 YFSETQ. The CDR3 is made up of 16 amino acids. The CDR3 bases are TGCGCCAGCACCCTTGGGACAGCGGGGATGGGGAATGAGCAGTTCTTC. Its protein is CASTLGTAGMGNEQFF.

This chain uses TRBV6-5 with TRBJ2-4; possible D gene TRBD2, 5 bases. The J call may be wrong; the DNA end is better matched by TRBJ2-7. CDR3 length: 12 amino acids. The germline V gene has CDR1 MNHEY and CDR2 SVGAGI. The CDR3 region has the DNA TGTGCCAGCAGTTATTTCGGGAACGAGCAGTACTTC. The encoded protein is CASSYFGNEQYF.

This clonotype has a handful of counts. V and J are TRBV27 and TRBJ1-1; maybe TRBD1 (5 bases). The CDR3 loop spans 16 amino acids. Per the germline V gene, CDR1 is MNHEY and CDR2 is SMNVEV (reference sequence). V lost 0 bases, J lost 0 bases, and 11 bases lay in between. This CDR3 reads CASSLSTASMNTEAFF. CDR3 nucleotide sequence: TGTGCCAGCAGTTTATCGACAGCTAGTATGAACACTGAAGCTTTCTTT.

This clonotype was observed a few times. This chain links TRBV5-1 with TRBJ2-7, with 7 nucleotides matching TRBD1. CDR3 size: 14 residues. Germline CDR1 reads SGHRS; CDR2 reads YFSETQ. J lost 5 bases, V lost 5 bases, and 10 bases had no gene match. CDR3 in amino acids: CASSPPTGVDEQYF. The DNA for the CDR3 is TGCGCCAGCAGTCCTCCCACAGGGGTCGACGAGCAGTACTTC.

This clonotype was seen once. J is TRBJ2-1 and V is TRBV19; D might be TRBD1 (6 bases). The CDR3 spans 15 residues. V lost 1 base to trimming and J lost 4 bases, with 11 bases between them. Germline CDR1 is LNHDA and CDR2 is SQIVND (reference sequence). CDR3 loop: CASSIAGGGYNEQFF. The CDR3 nucleotides read TGTGCCAGTAGTATAGCTGGGGGCGGATACAATGAGCAGTTCTTC. The complete variable domain, with remaining parts taken from reference TRBV19 and TRBJ2-1, reads DGGITQSPKYLFRKEGQNVTLSCEQNLNHDAMYWYRQDPGQGLRLIYYSQIVNDFQKGDIAEGYSVSREKKESFPLTVTSAQKNPTAFYLCASSIAGGGYNEQFFGPGTRLTVL.

The J gene is TRBJ1-2, the V gene TRBV11-3; 8 nucleotides align to TRBD1. Losses at the gene ends were 5 bases for V and 4 bases for J; bases not matched to a gene: 6. Looked up from germline, CDR1 is SGHNT and CDR2 is YENEEA. The CDR3 extends over 14 amino acids. The CDR3 loop is CASSKGGTGYGYTF. In DNA, the CDR3 is TGTGCCAGCAGCAAAGGGGGGACAGGCTATGGCTACACCTTC.